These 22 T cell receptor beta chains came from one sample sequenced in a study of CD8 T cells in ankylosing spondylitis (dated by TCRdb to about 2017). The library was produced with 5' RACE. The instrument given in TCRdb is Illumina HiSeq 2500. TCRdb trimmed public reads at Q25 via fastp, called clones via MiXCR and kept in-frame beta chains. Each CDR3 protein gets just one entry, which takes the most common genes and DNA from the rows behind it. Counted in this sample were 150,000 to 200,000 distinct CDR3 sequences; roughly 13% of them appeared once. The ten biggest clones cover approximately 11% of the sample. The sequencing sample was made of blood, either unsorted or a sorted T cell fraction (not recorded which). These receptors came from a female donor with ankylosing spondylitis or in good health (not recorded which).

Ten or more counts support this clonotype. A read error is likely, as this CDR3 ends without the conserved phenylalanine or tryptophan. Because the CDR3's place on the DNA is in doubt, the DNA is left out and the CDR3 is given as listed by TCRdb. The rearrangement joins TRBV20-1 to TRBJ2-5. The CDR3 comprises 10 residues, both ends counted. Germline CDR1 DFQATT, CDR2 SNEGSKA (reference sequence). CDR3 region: CSAREADSSN.

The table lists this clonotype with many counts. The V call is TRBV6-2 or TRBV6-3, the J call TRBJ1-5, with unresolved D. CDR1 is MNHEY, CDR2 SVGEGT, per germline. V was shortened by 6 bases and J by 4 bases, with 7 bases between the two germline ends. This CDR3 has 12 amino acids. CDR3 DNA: TGTGCCAGCAGCTTCCAAAATCAGCCCCAGCATTTT. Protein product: CASSFQNQPQHF.

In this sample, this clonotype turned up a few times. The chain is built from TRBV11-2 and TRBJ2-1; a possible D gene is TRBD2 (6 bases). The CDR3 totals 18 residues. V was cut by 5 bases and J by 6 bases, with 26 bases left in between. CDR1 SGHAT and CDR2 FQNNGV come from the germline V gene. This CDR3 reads CASSGRLVGRISGNEQFF. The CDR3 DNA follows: TGTGCCAGCAGCGGCAGACTAGTCGGGAGAATTTCGGGCAATGAGCAGTTCTTC.

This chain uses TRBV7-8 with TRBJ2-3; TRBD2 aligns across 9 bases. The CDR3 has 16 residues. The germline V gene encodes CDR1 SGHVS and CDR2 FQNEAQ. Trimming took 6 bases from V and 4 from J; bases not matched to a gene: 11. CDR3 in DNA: TGTGCCAGCAGGGGGGGTAGGGGCGGGAGGGCAGATACGCAGTATTTT. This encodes CASRGGRGGRADTQYF.

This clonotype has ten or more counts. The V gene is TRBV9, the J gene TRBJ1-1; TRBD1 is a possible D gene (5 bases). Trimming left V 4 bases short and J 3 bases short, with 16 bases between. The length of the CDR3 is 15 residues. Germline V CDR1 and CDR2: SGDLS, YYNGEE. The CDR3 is CASSPRGGGYTEAFF. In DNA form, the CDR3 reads TGTGCCAGCAGCCCCCGCGGGGGGGGTTACACTGAAGCTTTCTTT.

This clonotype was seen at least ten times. This CDR3 reads CASSPTGKRHNEQFF. CDR3 DNA sequence: TGCGCCAGCAGCCCTACAGGGAAACGTCACAATGAGCAGTTCTTC. The genes are TRBV4-3 and TRBJ2-1; D might be TRBD1 (6 bases). Trimming took off 4 bases at V and 5 bases at J, with 15 bases between the two ends. Germline CDR1 reads LGHNA; CDR2 reads YSLEER. The CDR3 is 15 residues long.

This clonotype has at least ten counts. CDR3 bases: TGTGCCAGCAGTTTGGGTGTGGATTCACCCCTCCACTTT. Its protein product is CASSLGVDSPLHF. The chain recombines TRBV12-3 or TRBV12-4 with TRBJ1-6, with no clear D. The CDR3 contains 13 residues. V dropped 3 bases and J dropped 8 bases, with 8 bases sitting between them.

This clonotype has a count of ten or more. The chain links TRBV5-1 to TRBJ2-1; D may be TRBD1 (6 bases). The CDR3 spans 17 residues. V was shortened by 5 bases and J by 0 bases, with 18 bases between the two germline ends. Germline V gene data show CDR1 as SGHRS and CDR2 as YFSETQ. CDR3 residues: CASSLRGQWFSYNEQFF. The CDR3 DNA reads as TGCGCCAGCAGTCTTCGAGGACAGTGGTTCTCCTACAATGAGCAGTTCTTC.

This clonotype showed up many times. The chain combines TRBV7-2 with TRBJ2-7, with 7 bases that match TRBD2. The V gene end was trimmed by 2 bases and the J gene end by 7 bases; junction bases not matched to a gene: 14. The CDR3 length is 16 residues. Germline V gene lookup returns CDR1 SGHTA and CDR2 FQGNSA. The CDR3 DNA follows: TGTGCCAGCAGCTTAATCGAGATGGCGGGAGAGGATGAGCAGTACTTC. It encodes CASSLIEMAGEDEQYF.

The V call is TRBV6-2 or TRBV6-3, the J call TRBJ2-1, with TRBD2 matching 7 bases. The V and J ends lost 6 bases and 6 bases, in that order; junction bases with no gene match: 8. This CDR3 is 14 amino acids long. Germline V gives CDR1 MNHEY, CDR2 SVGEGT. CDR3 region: CASRETSMANEQFF. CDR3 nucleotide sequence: TGTGCCAGCAGAGAGACTAGCATGGCCAATGAGCAGTTCTTC.

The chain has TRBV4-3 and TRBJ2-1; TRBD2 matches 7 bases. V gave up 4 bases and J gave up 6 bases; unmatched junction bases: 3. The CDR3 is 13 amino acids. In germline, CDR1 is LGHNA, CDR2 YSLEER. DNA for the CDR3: TGCGCCAGCAGCCCTGGGAGGGCCAATGAGCAGTTCTTC. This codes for CASSPGRANEQFF.

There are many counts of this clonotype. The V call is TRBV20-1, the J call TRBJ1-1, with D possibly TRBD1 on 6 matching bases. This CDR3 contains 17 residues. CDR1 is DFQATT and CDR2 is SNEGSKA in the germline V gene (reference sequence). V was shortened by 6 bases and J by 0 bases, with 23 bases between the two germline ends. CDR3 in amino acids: CSARGAGTPVLNTEAFF. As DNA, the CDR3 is TGCAGTGCCCGTGGGGCCGGGACACCCGTGTTGAACACTGAAGCTTTCTTT.

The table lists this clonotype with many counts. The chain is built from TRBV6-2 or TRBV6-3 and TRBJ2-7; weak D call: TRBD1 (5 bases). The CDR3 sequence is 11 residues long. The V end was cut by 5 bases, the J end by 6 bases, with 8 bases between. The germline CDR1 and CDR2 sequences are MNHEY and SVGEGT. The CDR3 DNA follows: TGTGCCAGCAGTCAGGGTGGCGAGCAGTACTTC. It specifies CASSQGGEQYF.

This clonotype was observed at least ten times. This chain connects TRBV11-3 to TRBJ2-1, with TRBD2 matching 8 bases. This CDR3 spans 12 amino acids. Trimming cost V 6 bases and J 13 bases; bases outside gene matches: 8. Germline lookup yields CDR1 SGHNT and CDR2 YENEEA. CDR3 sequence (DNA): TGTGCCAGCAGTCGGGATCGGACTAGCCAGTTCTTC. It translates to CASSRDRTSQFF.

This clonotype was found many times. CDR3 region: CASSQFYKRDGEQYF. The CDR3 coding sequence is TGCGCCAGCAGCCAGTTCTATAAGCGGGACGGCGAGCAGTACTTC. J is TRBJ2-7 and V is TRBV4-1; TRBD2 matches 7 bases. V lost 3 bases, J lost 6 bases, and 11 bases stayed unmatched. Germline V gene sequence: CDR1 MGHRA, CDR2 YSYEKL. This CDR3 has 15 amino acids.

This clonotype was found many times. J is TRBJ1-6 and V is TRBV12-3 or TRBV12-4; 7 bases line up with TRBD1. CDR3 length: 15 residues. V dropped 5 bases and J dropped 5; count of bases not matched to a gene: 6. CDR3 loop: CASSPRQGDNSPLHF. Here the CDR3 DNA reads TGTGCCAGCAGTCCCCGACAGGGAGATAATTCACCCCTCCACTTT.

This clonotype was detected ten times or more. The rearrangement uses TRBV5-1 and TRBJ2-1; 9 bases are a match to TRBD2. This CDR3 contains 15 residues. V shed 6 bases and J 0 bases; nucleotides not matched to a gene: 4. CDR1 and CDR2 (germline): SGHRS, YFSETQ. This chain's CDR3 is CASMRSGSSYNEQFF. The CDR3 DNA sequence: TGCGCCAGCATGCGTAGCGGGAGCTCCTACAATGAGCAGTTCTTC.

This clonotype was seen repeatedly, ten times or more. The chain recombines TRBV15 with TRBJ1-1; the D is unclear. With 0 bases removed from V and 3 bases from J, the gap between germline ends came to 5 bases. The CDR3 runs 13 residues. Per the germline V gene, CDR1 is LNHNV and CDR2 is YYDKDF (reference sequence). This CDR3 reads CATSREGHTEAFF. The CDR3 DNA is TGTGCCACCAGCAGAGAGGGTCACACTGAAGCTTTCTTT.

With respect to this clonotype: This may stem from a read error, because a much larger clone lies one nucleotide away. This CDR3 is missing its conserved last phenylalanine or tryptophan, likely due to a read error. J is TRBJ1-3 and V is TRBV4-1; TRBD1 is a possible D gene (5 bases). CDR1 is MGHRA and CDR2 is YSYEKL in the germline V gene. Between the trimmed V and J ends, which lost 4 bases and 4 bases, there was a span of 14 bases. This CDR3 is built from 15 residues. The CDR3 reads CASSPRGTGGNTIYL. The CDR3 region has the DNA TGCGCCAGCAGCCCCCGGGGCACCGGAGGAAACACCATATATCTT.

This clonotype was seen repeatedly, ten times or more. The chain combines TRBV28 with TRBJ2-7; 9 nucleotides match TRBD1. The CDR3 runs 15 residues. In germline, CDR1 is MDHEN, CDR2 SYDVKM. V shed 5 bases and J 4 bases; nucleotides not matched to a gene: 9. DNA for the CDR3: TGTGCCAGCAGTGGTTGGGACAGGGTACTGTACGAGCAGTACTTC. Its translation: CASSGWDRVLYEQYF.

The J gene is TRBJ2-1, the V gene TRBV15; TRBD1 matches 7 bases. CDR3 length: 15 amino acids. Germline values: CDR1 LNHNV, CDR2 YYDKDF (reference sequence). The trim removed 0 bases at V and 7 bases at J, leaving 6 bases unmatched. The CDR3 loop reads CATSRDPGQHNEQFF. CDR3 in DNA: TGTGCCACCAGCAGAGATCCGGGACAGCATAATGAGCAGTTCTTC.

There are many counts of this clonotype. CDR3 sequence (DNA): TGTGCCAGTACCCGGGGACAGAACAATCAGCCCCAGCATTTT. Encoded protein: CASTRGQNNQPQHF. This chain connects TRBV19 to TRBJ1-5; 7 bases match TRBD1. CDR1 and CDR2 from the germline V gene are LNHDA and SQIVND (reference sequence). Trimming cost V 7 bases and J 3 bases; bases outside gene matches: 6. The CDR3 has 14 amino acids. Full variable domain (remainder filled in from reference TRBV19 and TRBJ1-5): DGGITQSPKYLFRKEGQNVTLSCEQNLNHDAMYWYRQDPGQGLRLIYYSQIVNDFQKGDIAEGYSVSREKKESFPLTVTSAQKNPTAFYLCASTRGQNNQPQHFGDGTRLSIL.